The clone carrying this T cell receptor beta chain came up many times. Antigen specificity is unknown. V shed 1 base and J shed 0 bases, with 7 bases lying between them. The CDR3 sequence is 16 residues long. The germline V gene has CDR1 SGHTA and CDR2 FQGNSA. This sample was included in a study of human T cells and chemical hapten exposure. Across the whole study: Patch tests put 0.01% DPC on the upper back, and the results were checked at 6 days. Notes on the study in general: Compared with pre-sensitization or healthy control sets, expanded TCRs clustered more. TCRs exceeding a frequency of 1 in 1000 stayed unchanged under DPC sensitization. Donors were affected by alopecia, so their immune reaction might vary from that of healthy individuals.

TCRdb processed the RACE reads anew with MiXCR; each CDR3 protein has one entry. This sample has 35,000 to 40,000 distinct CDR3 sequences, with 12% found just once. Time point in this sample: pre-sensitization, week 0. The treatment: therapeutic diphenylcyclopropenone sensitization with weekly scalp DPC. RNA extraction used unfractionated whole blood as the source of total RNA. This chain uses TRBV7-2 with TRBJ1-6; D is ambiguous. The clonotype comes from a woman aged 40-49 years with alopecia areata. Some clones in this sample may be carry-over from other donors' samples. The input for sequencing was whole blood, taken in connection with sensitization to the hapten diphenylcyclopropenone (DPC). CDR3 coding DNA: TGTGCCAGCAGCTTAGGCGGGAGCTCCTATAATTCACCCCTCCACTTT. Translating it yields CASSLGGSSYNSPLHF. Full variable domain (missing parts from reference TRBV7-2 and TRBJ1-6): GAGVSQSPSNKVTEKGKDVELRCDPISGHTALYWYRQSLGQGLEFLIYFQGNSAPDKSGLPSDRFSAERTGGSVSTLTIQRTQQEDSAVYLCASSLGGSSYNSPLHFGNGTRLTVT.